What follows describes a single T cell receptor (beta chain). The target antigen is unknown. The donors formed part of the roughly 120-subject validation cohort, distinct from the roughly 660-subject first cohort. This sample is drawn from a study of cytomegalovirus exposure and HLA in healthy donors. Study outcomes and limitations: There were around 160 TCR beta chains listed as cytomegalovirus-associated. It was reportedly the case that the classifier diagnosed cytomegalovirus status with high specificity and sensitivity. Later, an analysis found that TCR clusters from the first cohort tended to co-occur in the 90 to 150 validation repertoires.

The data were produced by immunoSEQ multiplex PCR, yet TCRdb's version contains in-frame clones alone and is incomplete. The sample consists of roughly 63,000 clones, 80% to 90% of them appearing once. Sequenced sample: PBMCs. The TCR was taken from a woman in her late teens or twenties in good health and CMV-seronegative.

The CDR3 DNA reads as TGTGCCTGGAGTTTCCAGGGGAACACTGAAGCTTTCTTT. It specifies CAWSFQGNTEAFF. This sequence joins TRBV30 and TRBJ1-1; D possibly corresponds to TRBD1 (5 bases). Trimming removed 2 bases at V and 1 base at J, with 8 bases between. The CDR3 contains 13 residues. From germline, CDR1 is GTSNPN and CDR2 SVGIG (reference sequence).